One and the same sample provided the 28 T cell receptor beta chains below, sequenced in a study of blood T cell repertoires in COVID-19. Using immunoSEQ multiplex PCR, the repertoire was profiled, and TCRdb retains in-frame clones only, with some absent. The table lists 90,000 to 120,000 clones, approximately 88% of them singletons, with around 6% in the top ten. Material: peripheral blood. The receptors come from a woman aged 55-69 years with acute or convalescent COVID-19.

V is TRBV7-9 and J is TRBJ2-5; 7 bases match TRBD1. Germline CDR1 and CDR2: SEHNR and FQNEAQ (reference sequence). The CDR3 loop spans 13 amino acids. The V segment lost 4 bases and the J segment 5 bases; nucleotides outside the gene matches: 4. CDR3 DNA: TGTGCCAGCAGCTCGGGACAGTGGGAGACCCAGTACTTC. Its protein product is CASSSGQWETQYF.

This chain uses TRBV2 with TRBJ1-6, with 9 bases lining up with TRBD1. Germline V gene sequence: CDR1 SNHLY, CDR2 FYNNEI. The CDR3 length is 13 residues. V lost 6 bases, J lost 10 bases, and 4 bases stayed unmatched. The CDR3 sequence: CASRDRGTSPLHF. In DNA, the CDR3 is TGTGCCAGCAGGGACAGGGGAACCTCACCCCTCCACTTT.

CDR3 DNA: TGTGCCAGGGGACAGGGGGCGCGGGAGCAGTACTTC. Its protein product is CARGQGAREQYF. This sequence joins TRBV21-1 and TRBJ2-7; the D call TRBD1 from the table was never checked on the DNA. TRBV21-1 counts as a pseudogene. The CDR3 contains 12 residues.

Here the CDR3 DNA reads TGTGCCAGCTCACCATTTCCAGGGGCGAACACTGAAGCTTTCTTT. Its translation: CASSPFPGANTEAFF. This chain connects TRBV18 to TRBJ1-1; a weak D match, TRBD1 (6 bases). There are 15 residues in the CDR3. V was trimmed by 2 bases and J by 1 base, leaving 11 bases between them. CDR1 and CDR2 (germline): KGHSH, LQKENI. The variable domain in full, with the rest retrieved from reference TRBV18 and TRBJ1-1, is NAGVMQNPRHLVRRRGQEARLRCSPMKGHSHVYWYRQLPEEGLKFMVYLQKENIIDESGMPKERFSAEFPKEGPSILRIQQVVRGDSAAYFCASSPFPGANTEAFFGQGTRLTVV.

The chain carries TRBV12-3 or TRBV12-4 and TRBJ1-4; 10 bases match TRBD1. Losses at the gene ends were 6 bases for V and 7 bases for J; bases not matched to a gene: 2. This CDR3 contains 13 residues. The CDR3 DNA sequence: TGTGCCAGCAGCGGACAGGGGGTTGAAAAACTGTTTTTT. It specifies CASSGQGVEKLFF.

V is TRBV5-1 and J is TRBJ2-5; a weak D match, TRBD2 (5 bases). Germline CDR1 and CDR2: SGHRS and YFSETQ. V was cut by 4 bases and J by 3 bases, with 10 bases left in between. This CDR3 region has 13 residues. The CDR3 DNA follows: TGCGCCAGCAGCGGGAGCGGCGAAGAGACCCAGTACTTC. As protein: CASSGSGEETQYF. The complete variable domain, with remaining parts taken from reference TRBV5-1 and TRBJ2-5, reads KAGVTQTPRYLIKTRGQQVTLSCSPISGHRSVSWYQQTPGQGLQFLFEYFSETQRNKGNFPGRFSGRQFSNSRSEMNVSTLELGDSALYLCASSGSGEETQYFGPGTRLLVL.

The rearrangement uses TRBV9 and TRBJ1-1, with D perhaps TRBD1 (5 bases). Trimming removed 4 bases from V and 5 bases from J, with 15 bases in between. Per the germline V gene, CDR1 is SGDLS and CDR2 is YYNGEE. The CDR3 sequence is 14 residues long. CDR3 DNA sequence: TGTGCCAGCAGCCCATCCGGCAGACAGACTGAAGCTTTCTTT. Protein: CASSPSGRQTEAFF.

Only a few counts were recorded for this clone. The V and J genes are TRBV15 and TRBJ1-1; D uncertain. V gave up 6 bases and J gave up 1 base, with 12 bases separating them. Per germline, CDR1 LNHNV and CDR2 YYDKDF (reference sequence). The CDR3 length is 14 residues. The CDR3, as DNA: TGTGCCACCAGGGCAGGAGGAGGGAACACTGAAGCTTTCTTT. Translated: CATRAGGGNTEAFF.

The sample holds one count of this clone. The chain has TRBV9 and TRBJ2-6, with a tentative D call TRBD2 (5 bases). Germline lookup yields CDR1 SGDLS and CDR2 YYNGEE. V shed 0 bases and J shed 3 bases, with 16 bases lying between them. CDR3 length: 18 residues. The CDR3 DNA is TGTGCCAGCAGCGTAGACTCGCGGAGGCCGGTTGGGGCCAACGTCCTGACTTTC. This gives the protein CASSVDSRRPVGANVLTF.

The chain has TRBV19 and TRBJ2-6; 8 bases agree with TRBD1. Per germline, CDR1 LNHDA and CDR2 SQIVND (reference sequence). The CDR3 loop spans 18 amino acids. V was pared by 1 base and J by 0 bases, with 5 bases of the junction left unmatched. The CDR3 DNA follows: TGTGCCAGTAGTATAGCGACAGGGGCCAGCTCTGGGGCCAACGTCCTGACTTTC. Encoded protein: CASSIATGASSGANVLTF.

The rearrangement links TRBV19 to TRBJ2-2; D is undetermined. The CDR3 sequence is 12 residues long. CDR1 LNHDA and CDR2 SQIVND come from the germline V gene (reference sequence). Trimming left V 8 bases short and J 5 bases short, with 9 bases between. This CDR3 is CASARETGELFF. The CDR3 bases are TGTGCCAGTGCCCGCGAAACCGGGGAGCTGTTTTTT. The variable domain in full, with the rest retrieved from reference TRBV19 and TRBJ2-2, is DGGITQSPKYLFRKEGQNVTLSCEQNLNHDAMYWYRQDPGQGLRLIYYSQIVNDFQKGDIAEGYSVSREKKESFPLTVTSAQKNPTAFYLCASARETGELFFGEGSRLTVL.

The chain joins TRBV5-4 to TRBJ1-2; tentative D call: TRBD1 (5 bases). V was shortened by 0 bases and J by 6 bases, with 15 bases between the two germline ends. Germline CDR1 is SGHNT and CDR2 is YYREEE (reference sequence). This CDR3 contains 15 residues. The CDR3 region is CASSLAAVGGDGYTF. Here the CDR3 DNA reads TGTGCCAGCAGCTTGGCCGCTGTTGGGGGGGATGGCTACACCTTC.

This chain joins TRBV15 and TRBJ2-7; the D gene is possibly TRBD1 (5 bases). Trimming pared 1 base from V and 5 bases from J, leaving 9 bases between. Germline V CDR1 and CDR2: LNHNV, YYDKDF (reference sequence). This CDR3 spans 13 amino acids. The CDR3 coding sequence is TGTGCCACCAGCAGAGTGACAGACCACGAGCAGTACTTC. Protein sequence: CATSRVTDHEQYF.

The CDR3: CASRTIGLAGVNEQYV. DNA for the CDR3: TGTGCAAGTCGCACTATTGGACTAGCGGGAGTGAACGAGCAGTACGTC. The chain joins TRBV12-2 to TRBJ2-7; TRBD2, the D gene given by the table, was not confirmed from the DNA. TRBV12-2 is described as a pseudogene. This CDR3 comprises 16 residues.

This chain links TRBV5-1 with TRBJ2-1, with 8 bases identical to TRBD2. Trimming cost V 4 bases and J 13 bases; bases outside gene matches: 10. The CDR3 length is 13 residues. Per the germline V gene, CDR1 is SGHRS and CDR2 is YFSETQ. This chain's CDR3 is CASSPDLAGLQFF. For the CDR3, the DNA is TGCGCCAGCAGCCCGGACCTAGCGGGTTTACAGTTCTTC.

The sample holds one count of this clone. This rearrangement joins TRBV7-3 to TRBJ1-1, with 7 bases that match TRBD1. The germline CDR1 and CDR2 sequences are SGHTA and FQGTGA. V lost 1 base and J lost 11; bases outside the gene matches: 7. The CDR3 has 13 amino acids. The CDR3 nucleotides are TGTGCCAGCAGCTTAAACCGACAGGGAAGGGCTTTCTTT. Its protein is CASSLNRQGRAFF. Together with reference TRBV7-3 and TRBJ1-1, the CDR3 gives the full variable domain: GAGVSQTPSNKVTEKGKYVELRCDPISGHTALYWYRQSLGQGPEFLIYFQGTGAADDSGLPNDRFFAVRPEGSVSTLKIQRTERGDSAVYLCASSLNRQGRAFFGQGTRLTVV.

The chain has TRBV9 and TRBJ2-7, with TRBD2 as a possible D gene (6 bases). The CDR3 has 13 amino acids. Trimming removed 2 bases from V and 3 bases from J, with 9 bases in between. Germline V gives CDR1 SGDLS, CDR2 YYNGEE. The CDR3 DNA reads TGTGCCAGCAGCGTTGGACTATTCTACGAGCAGTACGTC. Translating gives CASSVGLFYEQYV.

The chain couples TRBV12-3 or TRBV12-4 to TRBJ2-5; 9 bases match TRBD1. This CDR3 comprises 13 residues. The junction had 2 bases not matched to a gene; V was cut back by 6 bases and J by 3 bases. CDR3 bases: TGTGCCAGCAGCTGGACAGGGGAAGAGACCCAGTACTTC. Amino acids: CASSWTGEETQYF.

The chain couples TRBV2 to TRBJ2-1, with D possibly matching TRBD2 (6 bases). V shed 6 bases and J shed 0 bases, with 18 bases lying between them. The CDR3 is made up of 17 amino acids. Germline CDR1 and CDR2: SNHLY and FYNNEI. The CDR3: CASRARGGSASYNEQFF. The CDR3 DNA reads TGTGCCAGCAGGGCCCGTGGGGGGAGCGCCTCCTACAATGAGCAGTTCTTC.

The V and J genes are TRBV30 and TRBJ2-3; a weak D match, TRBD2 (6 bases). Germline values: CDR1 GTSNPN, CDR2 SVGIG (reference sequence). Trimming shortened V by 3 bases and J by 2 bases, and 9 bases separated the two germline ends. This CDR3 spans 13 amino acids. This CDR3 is CAWRGTSTDTQYF. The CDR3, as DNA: TGTGCCTGGAGAGGGACTTCCACAGATACGCAGTATTTT.

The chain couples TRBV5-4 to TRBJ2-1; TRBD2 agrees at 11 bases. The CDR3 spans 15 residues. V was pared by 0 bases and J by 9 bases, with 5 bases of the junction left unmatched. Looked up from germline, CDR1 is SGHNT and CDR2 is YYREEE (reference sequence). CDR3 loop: CASSLGLAGRGEQFF. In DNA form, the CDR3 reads TGTGCCAGCAGCTTGGGACTAGCGGGAAGGGGTGAGCAGTTCTTC. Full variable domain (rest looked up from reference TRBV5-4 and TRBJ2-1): ETGVTQSPTHLIKTRGQQVTLRCSSQSGHNTVSWYQQALGQGPQFIFQYYREEENGRGNFPPRFSGLQFPNYSSELNVNALELDDSALYLCASSLGLAGRGEQFFGPGTRLTVL.

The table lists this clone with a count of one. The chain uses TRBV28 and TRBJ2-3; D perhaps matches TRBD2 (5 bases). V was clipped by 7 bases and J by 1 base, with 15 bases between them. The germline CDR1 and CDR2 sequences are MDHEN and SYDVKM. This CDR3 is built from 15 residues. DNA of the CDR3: TGTGCCAGCATGAATCCTTGGGGAGGCACAGATACGCAGTATTTT. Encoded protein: CASMNPWGGTDTQYF.

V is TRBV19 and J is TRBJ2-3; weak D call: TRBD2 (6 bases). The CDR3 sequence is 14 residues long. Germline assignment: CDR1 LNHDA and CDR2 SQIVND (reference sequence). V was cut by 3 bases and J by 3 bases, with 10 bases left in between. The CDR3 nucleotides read TGTGCCAGTAGTATCGGGGGTTTAACAGATACGCAGTATTTT. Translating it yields CASSIGGLTDTQYF.

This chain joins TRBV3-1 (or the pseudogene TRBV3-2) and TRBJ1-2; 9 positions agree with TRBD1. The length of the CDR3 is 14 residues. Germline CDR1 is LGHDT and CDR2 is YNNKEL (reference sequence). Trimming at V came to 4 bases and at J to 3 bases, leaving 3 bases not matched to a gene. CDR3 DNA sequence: TGTGCCAGCAGCCCTTGGACAGGGGACTATGGCTACACCTTC. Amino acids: CASSPWTGDYGYTF.

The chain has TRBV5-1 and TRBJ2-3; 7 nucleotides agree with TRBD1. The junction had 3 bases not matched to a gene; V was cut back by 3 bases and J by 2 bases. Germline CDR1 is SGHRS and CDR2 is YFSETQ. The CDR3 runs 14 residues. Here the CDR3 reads CASSSGQYTDTQYF. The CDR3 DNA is TGCGCCAGCAGCTCGGGACAGTACACAGATACGCAGTATTTT.

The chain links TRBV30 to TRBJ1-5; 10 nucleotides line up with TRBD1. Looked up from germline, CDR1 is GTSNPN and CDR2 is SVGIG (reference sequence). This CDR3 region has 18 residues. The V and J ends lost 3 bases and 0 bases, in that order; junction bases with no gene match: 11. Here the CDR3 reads CAWSARGQGQGSNQPQHF. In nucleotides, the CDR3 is TGTGCCTGGAGCGCTCGGGGACAGGGGCAAGGTAGCAATCAGCCCCAGCATTTT.

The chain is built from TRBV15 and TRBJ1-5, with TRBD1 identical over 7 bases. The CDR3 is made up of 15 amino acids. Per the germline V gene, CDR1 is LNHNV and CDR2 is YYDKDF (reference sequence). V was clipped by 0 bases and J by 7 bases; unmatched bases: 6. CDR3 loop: CATSREQGLGQPQHF. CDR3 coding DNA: TGTGCCACCAGCAGAGAACAGGGGCTGGGGCAGCCCCAGCATTTT.

For the CDR3, the DNA is TGTGCCAGTCGAGGCCGGGACTTTCTTAATCAGCCCCAGCATTTT. Translation: CASRGRDFLNQPQHF. The J gene is TRBJ1-5, the V gene TRBV19; D might be TRBD1 (5 bases). Germline CDR1 LNHDA, CDR2 SQIVND (reference sequence). The V and J ends lost 8 bases and 4 bases respectively, with 18 bases between them. This CDR3 spans 15 amino acids.